This T cell receptor (beta chain) was captured in a study of blood T cell repertoires in COVID-19 (dated by TCRdb to the early 2020s). About the study as a whole: Collaborator samples came from the United States, Italy and Spain and covered acute and convalescent phases of COVID-19. The prospective study material was composed of cDNA or gDNA derived from T cells, B-cell-depleted T cells, or PBMCs. Subjects who had been exposed to COVID-19, were actively infected with it, or had recovered from it provided the deeply sampled blood TCRbeta repertoires that made up the dataset. The repertoires were released in a freely available public database meant as a resource for research on the immune response to SARS-CoV-2. Samples came from the ongoing ImmuneRACE study (first 160 participants) plus 1,254 subjects from 6 global collaborators. Sample metadata almost always included a de-identified subject ID, COVID-19 status, age in years and sex. Where available, HLA class I and class II types were obtained from metadata supplied by the sample provider rather than from assay-based typing. What the research found in general, with its limitations: How much clinical and demographic metadata was included differed by source and by participant, and the metadata was provided uncurated.

TCRbeta CDR3 regions were amplified from genomic DNA using the immunoSEQ Assay, a bias-controlled multiplex PCR. The paper's processing steps were these. Nucleated cell counts per sample were estimated from amplification of reference gene primers within the assay. To quantify the absolute abundance of each unique TCRbeta CDR3 rearrangement, sequence reads were collapsed and filtered. For each sample, productive Simpson clonality was calculated as the square root of Simpson's diversity index across productive rearrangements. TCRdb retrieved this table from immuneACCESS and kept in-frame rearrangements only. Not all clones are present; in checked studies, unresolved V genes account for under half, and no reason is known for the remainder. V, J and clone size derive from that table, while D and trimming were established from the DNA sequence. This sample is represented by roughly 150,000 clones; roughly 82% of them were singletons. 7.2% of the sample lies in the top ten.

Collaborating institutions collected whole blood in K2EDTA tubes following their own protocols. For TCRbeta analysis, collaborators shipped samples in one of three forms: frozen whole blood, isolated PBMCs, or DNA extracted from either of those sample types. Remarks on this clone: Its antigen target is currently unknown. There are no base qualities to consult, and no much larger clone falls within one base.

The CDR3 numbers 15 residues from cysteine through phenylalanine. The entry retains the CDR3 DNA only, 45 bases that are in frame from base 1. The germline V gene (reference sequence) specifies LGHDT as CDR1 and YNNKEL as CDR2. Trimming accounts for 4 bases at V and 8 bases at J, while the number of junction bases matched to no gene is 13. The TCR originated in a woman aged 45-60 years in a cohort sampled during active or convalescent COVID-19. The sample was peripheral blood. The rearrangement combines TRBV3-1 (or the pseudogene TRBV3-2) with TRBJ1-2; 7 nucleotides in the junction match TRBD1. The CDR3 here reads CASSPPGGPGGGYTF. In nucleotides, the sequence is TGTGCCAGCAGCCCCCCAGGGGGTCCTGGGGGGGGCTACACCTTC.